This T cell receptor beta chain was observed in a study of blood T cell repertoires in COVID-19. Only one count was recorded for this clone. Original data processing: Cell counts per sample came from amplifying reference gene primers. Method: immunoSEQ multiplex PCR; TCRdb's copy keeps in-frame clones and lacks some. The V and J calls and clone size are taken from that table; D and trimming were inferred from the DNA. The table lists tens of thousands of clones, approximately 89% of them singletons, with about an eighth in the top ten. After removal of 5 bases from V and 6 bases from J, the junction contained 4 bases not matched to a gene. The CDR3 consists of 12 residues.

V usage is TRBV12-3 or TRBV12-4 and J usage is TRBJ2-7, with 7 bases fitting TRBD2. This TCR was sampled from a human donor with active COVID-19. The donor label of this sample is uncertain. The sequencing sample was made of peripheral blood. For the CDR3, the DNA is TGTGCCAGCAGTCGTACTAGCGCCGAGCAGTACTTC. This encodes CASSRTSAEQYF.